One sample yielded the 13 T cell receptor beta chains listed below, sequenced in a study of T cell changes during pregnancy in multiple sclerosis. Repertoires were generated with immunoSEQ multiplex PCR, while TCRdb's copy carries only in-frame clones and drops some. The sample shows almost 65,000 clones, over 80% of them seen only once. The sequencing here drew on peripheral blood, taken in the first trimester of pregnancy. These receptors were obtained from a female donor with multiple sclerosis, enrolled in a pregnancy study.

The chain recombines TRBV28 with TRBJ1-2, with D perhaps TRBD1 (6 bases). The germline gives CDR1 MDHEN, CDR2 SYDVKM. The germline V and J ends were trimmed by 5 bases and 1 base, with 11 bases remaining between them. This CDR3 is built from 14 residues. CDR3 region: CASSVWTVNYGYTF. The CDR3 DNA reads TGTGCCAGCAGTGTCTGGACAGTTAACTATGGCTACACCTTC.

V and J are TRBV4-3 and TRBJ2-1; 11 positions match TRBD2. Germline CDR1 reads LGHNA; CDR2 reads YSLEER. The CDR3 contains 16 residues. V shed 0 bases and J 9 bases; nucleotides not matched to a gene: 7. The CDR3 here is CASSQDVTSGSGEQFF. The CDR3 DNA follows: TGCGCCAGCAGCCAAGATGTAACTAGCGGGAGCGGTGAGCAGTTCTTC.

This clone was seen just once. The V gene is TRBV19, the J gene TRBJ2-3, with 15 bases aligning to TRBD2. V was pared by 3 bases and J by 1 base, with 14 bases of the junction left unmatched. The CDR3 covers 21 residues. CDR1 is LNHDA, CDR2 SQIVND, per germline (reference sequence). The CDR3, as DNA: TGTGCCAGTAGTATTCGGGGACTAGCGGGAGGCCCCGTCCCTGGCACAGATACGCAGTATTTT. This gives the protein CASSIRGLAGGPVPGTDTQYF.

The rearrangement links TRBV5-4 to TRBJ1-2, with D maybe TRBD1 (5 bases). Per germline, CDR1 SGHNT and CDR2 YYREEE (reference sequence). The germline V and J ends were trimmed by 7 bases and 6 bases, with 22 bases remaining between them. The CDR3 loop spans 15 amino acids. CDR3 nucleotides: TGTGCCAGCGCCAAGCCGGACGGGGGAAAGAATGGCTACACCTTC. Translation gives CASAKPDGGKNGYTF.

V and J are TRBV6-5 and TRBJ2-1; TRBD1 aligns across 8 bases. J lost 6 bases, V lost 4 bases, and 2 bases had no gene match. Germline-derived CDR1 and CDR2 are MNHEY and SVGAGI. CDR3 length: 13 residues. CDR3: CASSSQGGNEQFF. CDR3 nucleotides: TGTGCCAGCAGTTCACAGGGGGGCAATGAGCAGTTCTTC.

For the CDR3, the DNA is TGTGCCAGCTCACCGATGGGACAGAACACTGAAGCTTTCTTT. Its translation is CASSPMGQNTEAFF. This chain links TRBV18 with TRBJ1-1, with a possible D match to TRBD1 (6 bases). The germline V gene encodes CDR1 KGHSH and CDR2 LQKENI. CDR3 size: 14 residues. V gave up 3 bases and J gave up 1 base, with 9 bases separating them.

This clone was observed once. The chain links TRBV5-6 to TRBJ1-2; no definite D call. Germline V gives CDR1 SGHDT, CDR2 YYEEEE. The V and J ends lost 0 bases and 5 bases respectively, with 11 bases between them. The CDR3 sequence is 14 residues long. The CDR3 DNA reads TGTGCCAGCAGCTTGGTTGCGGAATTGTATGGCTACACCTTC. Protein product: CASSLVAELYGYTF.

J is TRBJ2-7 and V is TRBV27; possible D gene TRBD1, 5 bases. Looked up from germline, CDR1 is MNHEY and CDR2 is SMNVEV (reference sequence). CDR3 length: 13 amino acids. Trimming took 3 bases from V and 7 from J, leaving 13 bases between them. CDR3 loop: CASSFAAGREQYF. In DNA form, the CDR3 reads TGTGCCAGCAGTTTTGCGGCAGGGCGAGAGCAGTACTTC.

The chain links TRBV9 to TRBJ2-5; 7 bases fit TRBD2. V lost 0 bases, J lost 5 bases, and 10 bases stayed unmatched. This CDR3 is 16 amino acids long. Germline V gene sequence: CDR1 SGDLS, CDR2 YYNGEE. The CDR3 nucleotides are TGTGCCAGCAGCGTAGCTGGGTCGGGAGGAATGGAGACCCAGTACTTC. Amino acids: CASSVAGSGGMETQYF. The variable domain in full, with the rest retrieved from reference TRBV9 and TRBJ2-5, is DSGVTQTPKHLITATGQRVTLRCSPRSGDLSVYWYQQSLDQGLQFLIQYYNGEERAKGNILERFSAQQFPDLHSELNLSSLELGDSALYFCASSVAGSGGMETQYFGPGTRLLVL.

The table lists this clone with a count of one. The chain links TRBV7-9 to TRBJ2-7, with D tentatively TRBD1 (5 bases). This CDR3 contains 12 residues. The germline V gene encodes CDR1 SEHNR and CDR2 FQNEAQ (reference sequence). The V end lost 9 bases, the J end lost 6 bases, and 15 bases lay between the germline ends. The CDR3, as DNA: TGTGCCAGTTCGCAGGGTCCGGGCGAGCAGTACTTC. This codes for CASSQGPGEQYF. Looking up the rest from reference TRBV7-9 and TRBJ2-7 gives the full variable domain: DTGVSQNPRHKITKRGQNVTFRCDPISEHNRLYWYRQTLGQGPEFLTYFQNEAQLEKSRLLSDRFSAERPKGSFSTLEIQRTEQGDSAMYLCASSQGPGEQYFGPGTRLTVT.

The chain has TRBV7-2 and TRBJ2-7; TRBD1 matches 7 bases. The CDR3 is 14 residues long. Germline V CDR1 and CDR2: SGHTA, FQGNSA. After removal of 5 bases from V and 2 bases from J, the junction contained 6 bases not matched to a gene. The CDR3 bases are TGTGCCAGCAGCCTGTGGACAGGAACCTACGAGCAGTACTTC. This sequence encodes CASSLWTGTYEQYF.

The CDR3 loop reads CASKGLALYNEQFF. The CDR3 region has the DNA TGTGCCAGCAAGGGCCTAGCGCTCTACAATGAGCAGTTCTTC. The J gene is TRBJ2-1, the V gene TRBV6-1, with a weak D call TRBD2 (6 bases). The V and J ends lost 7 bases and 3 bases respectively, with 13 bases between them. CDR1 MNHNS and CDR2 SASEGT come from the germline V gene. The CDR3 sequence is 14 residues long.

This clone appeared a few times. This rearrangement joins TRBV18 to TRBJ1-1; D not certain. Trimming pared 3 bases from V and 4 bases from J, leaving 9 bases between. CDR1 and CDR2 from the germline V gene are KGHSH and LQKENI. The CDR3 has 13 residues. DNA for the CDR3: TGTGCCAGCTCACCCTCTCGGAGCACTGAAGCTTTCTTT. Translated: CASSPSRSTEAFF.